The 23 T cell receptor beta chains in this list originate from one sample, sequenced in a study of control samples from healthy donors and cancer patients. Libraries were prepared by immunoSEQ multiplex PCR; TCRdb keeps only in-frame clonotypes and omits some of them. The sample has 110,000 to 150,000 clones, roughly nine tenths seen once. Sample: blood. The receptors were sampled from a young woman in good health.

The CDR3 DNA reads as TGCGCCAGCAGCGCCACATTAGGGGGCCTATCCTACGAGCAGTACTTC. It yields the protein CASSATLGGLSYEQYF. The V and J genes are TRBV10-1 and TRBJ2-7; TRBD1 matches 7 bases. From germline, CDR1 is WNHNN and CDR2 SYGVQD (reference sequence). The CDR3 extends over 16 amino acids. Trimming at V came to 6 bases and at J to 1 base, leaving 12 bases not matched to a gene.

This clone was observed a single time. This chain links TRBV29-1 with TRBJ1-2, with D uncertain. Germline CDR1 reads SQVTM; CDR2 reads ANQGSEA. There are 11 residues in the CDR3. The germline V and J ends were trimmed by 4 bases and 6 bases, with 9 bases remaining between them. The CDR3 is CSVVDADGYTF. CDR3 sequence (DNA): TGCAGCGTTGTTGACGCCGATGGCTACACCTTC.

This chain uses TRBV24-1 with TRBJ2-3, with unresolved D. Germline-derived CDR1 and CDR2 are KGHDR and SFDVKD. V lost 7 bases, J lost 0 bases, and 13 bases lay in between. The CDR3 consists of 15 residues. The CDR3 nucleotides are TGTGCCACCAGCGACATGATGTCCAGCACAGATACGCAGTATTTT. This gives the protein CATSDMMSSTDTQYF.

The CDR3 is CASSNLSGRAGEQYF. The CDR3 nucleotides are TGTGCCAGCAGCAATCTAAGCGGGAGGGCCGGGGAGCAGTACTTC. The chain employs TRBV21-1 and TRBJ2-7; TRBD2 is the table's D call and was not checked against the DNA. TRBV21-1 is classified as a pseudogene. The CDR3 runs 15 residues.

This chain connects TRBV10-3 to TRBJ1-1; D uncertain. The V gene lost 6 bases and the J gene lost 3 bases, with 11 bases spanning the gap. CDR3 size: 13 residues. Germline V gene lookup returns CDR1 ENHRY and CDR2 SYGVKD. CDR3 coding DNA: TGTGCCATCAGCGAGGGCGTAGACACTGAAGCTTTCTTT. Translation: CAISEGVDTEAFF.

J is TRBJ2-5 and V is TRBV25-1; the D gene is possibly TRBD2 (5 bases). The CDR3 runs 13 residues. The V end lost 1 base, the J end lost 3 bases, and 6 bases lay between the germline ends. Germline lookup yields CDR1 MGHDK and CDR2 SYGVNS. The CDR3 nucleotides read TGTGCCAGCAGTGAATTCGGGGAAGAGACCCAGTACTTC. It is translated as CASSEFGEETQYF.

J is TRBJ1-5 and V is TRBV4-2; D unclear. Germline V lookup: CDR1 LGHNA, CDR2 YNFKEQ. This CDR3 contains 14 residues. The V end lost 0 bases, the J end lost 7 bases, and 10 bases lay between the germline ends. In DNA, the CDR3 is TGTGCCAGCAGCCAAGATCGGGCTGGCCAGCCCCAGCATTTT. Protein product: CASSQDRAGQPQHF.

This chain's CDR3 is CASSRGNTIYF. The CDR3 DNA reads as TGTGCCAGCTCACGTGGAAACACCATATATTTT. The chain is built from TRBV18 and TRBJ1-3; unclear D gene. Trimming took 4 bases from V and 3 from J, leaving 1 base between them. Germline V gene lookup returns CDR1 KGHSH and CDR2 LQKENI. The CDR3 spans 11 residues.

The V gene is TRBV27, the J gene TRBJ1-2; D remains ambiguous. Between the trimmed V and J ends, which lost 2 bases and 8 bases, there was a span of 18 bases. Germline CDR1 MNHEY, CDR2 SMNVEV (reference sequence). The CDR3 loop spans 15 amino acids. CDR3 protein: CASSLDLFPPRGYTF. CDR3 nucleotides: TGTGCCAGCAGTTTAGATCTATTCCCGCCGAGGGGCTACACCTTC.

The chain combines TRBV5-4 with TRBJ1-2, with 7 nucleotides matching TRBD1. Per the germline V gene, CDR1 is SGHNT and CDR2 is YYREEE (reference sequence). V was clipped by 5 bases and J by 2 bases; unmatched bases: 6. The CDR3 spans 14 residues. The CDR3 region is CASRKGQSNYGYTF. CDR3 nucleotides: TGTGCCAGCAGAAAGGGACAGAGCAACTATGGCTACACCTTC.

This chain connects TRBV21-1 to TRBJ1-2; the table's D call, TRBD1, has no DNA check behind it. TRBV21-1 is termed a pseudogene. This CDR3 contains 12 residues. Here the CDR3 reads CASRTGNYGYTF. Here the CDR3 DNA reads TGTGCCAGTCGGACAGGGAACTATGGCTACACCTTC.

This chain joins TRBV6-6 and TRBJ2-2, with D perhaps matching TRBD2 (5 bases). The CDR3 sequence is 14 residues long. Trimming removed 11 bases from V and 2 bases from J, with 15 bases in between. The germline gives CDR1 MNHNY, CDR2 SVGAGI (reference sequence). In nucleotides, the CDR3 is TGTGCCGGGAGATCGGGTCTTAACACCGGGGAGCTGTTTTTT. Its translation: CAGRSGLNTGELFF.

This chain joins TRBV5-4 and TRBJ1-2, with unresolved D. V dropped 4 bases and J dropped 2 bases, with 9 bases sitting between them. The germline V gene has CDR1 SGHNT and CDR2 YYREEE (reference sequence). The CDR3 length is 13 residues. The CDR3 DNA reads as TGTGCCAGCAGCCGACCGGGGAACTATGGCTACACCTTC. It is translated as CASSRPGNYGYTF.

This chain links TRBV19 with TRBJ1-1; D gene uncertain. Trimming removed 4 bases at V and 5 bases at J, with 11 bases between. The CDR3 covers 13 residues. Germline V gene data show CDR1 as LNHDA and CDR2 as SQIVND (reference sequence). As DNA, the CDR3 is TGTGCCAGTAGTAGCTCGCGGAGGACTGAAGCTTTCTTT. Residues: CASSSSRRTEAFF.

V gene TRBV18 combines with J gene TRBJ1-3; TRBD1 aligns across 7 bases. Germline CDR1 reads KGHSH; CDR2 reads LQKENI. Trimming removed 6 bases from V and 2 bases from J; junction bases left unmatched: 7. The CDR3 consists of 15 residues. CDR3 region: CASSQQGKAGNTIYF. The CDR3 coding sequence is TGTGCCAGCTCTCAACAGGGGAAGGCTGGAAACACCATATATTTT.

The J gene is TRBJ1-1, the V gene TRBV6-5; weak D call: TRBD1 (5 bases). Germline V lookup: CDR1 MNHEY, CDR2 SVGAGI. Trimming removed 6 bases at V and 1 base at J, with 15 bases between. The CDR3 has 15 amino acids. This CDR3 is CASRQEGGGNTEAFF. DNA for the CDR3: TGTGCCAGCAGGCAAGAGGGCGGGGGGAACACTGAAGCTTTCTTT.

The chain is built from TRBV6-5 and TRBJ1-2, with 7 bases aligning to TRBD1. The CDR3 runs 14 residues. Germline trimming cut 7 bases from V and 1 base from J; bases unmatched to any gene: 6. CDR1 is MNHEY and CDR2 is SVGAGI in the germline V gene. The CDR3 spells CASTANRGNYGYTF. The DNA of the CDR3 is TGTGCCAGCACTGCGAACAGGGGTAACTATGGCTACACCTTC.

V and J are TRBV19 and TRBJ2-1; 14 bases match TRBD2. The CDR3 spans 18 residues. Germline CDR1 LNHDA, CDR2 SQIVND (reference sequence). Losses at the gene ends were 0 bases for V and 7 bases for J; bases not matched to a gene: 8. The CDR3 DNA reads as TGTGCCAGTAGTATAGAGGGGGGACTAGCGGGAGCTCGGAATGAGCAGTTCTTC. As protein: CASSIEGGLAGARNEQFF.

The J gene is TRBJ1-1, the V gene TRBV18; D is possibly TRBD1 (5 bases). Deletions cut 6 bases from V and 4 bases from J, with 18 bases between. The CDR3 has 15 amino acids. Germline V lookup: CDR1 KGHSH, CDR2 LQKENI. The CDR3 coding sequence is TGTGCCAGCTCCCCAAATGGGGGAGGGCGCACTGAAGCTTTCTTT. Protein: CASSPNGGGRTEAFF.

This chain uses TRBV7-8 with TRBJ2-7; possible D gene TRBD2, 6 bases. The V gene's germline CDR1 is SGHVS and CDR2 FQNEAQ. The V end lost 5 bases, the J end lost 5 bases, and 19 bases lay between the germline ends. CDR3 length equals 15 residues. The CDR3 region has the DNA TGTGCCAGCAGCACCATTGTCGGGAGCCTCGACGAGCAGTACTTC. It codes for CASSTIVGSLDEQYF.

This clone has a single count. The V gene is TRBV27, the J gene TRBJ2-1, with TRBD2 identical over 10 bases. Germline CDR1 is MNHEY and CDR2 is SMNVEV (reference sequence). V lost 6 bases and J lost 7; bases outside the gene matches: 9. The CDR3 is 15 residues long. The CDR3 is CASSRTSGWRNEQFF. The CDR3 DNA reads TGTGCCAGCAGCCGGACTAGCGGTTGGAGGAATGAGCAGTTCTTC.

This chain connects TRBV9 to TRBJ2-1, with no clear D. Trimming left V 3 bases short and J 0 bases short, with 10 bases between. Germline V gene lookup returns CDR1 SGDLS and CDR2 YYNGEE. The CDR3 covers 15 residues. CDR3 sequence reads: CASSDGPSSYNEQFF. In nucleotides, the CDR3 is TGTGCCAGCAGCGACGGTCCGAGCTCCTACAATGAGCAGTTCTTC. Complete variable domain (other parts from reference TRBV9 and TRBJ2-1): DSGVTQTPKHLITATGQRVTLRCSPRSGDLSVYWYQQSLDQGLQFLIQYYNGEERAKGNILERFSAQQFPDLHSELNLSSLELGDSALYFCASSDGPSSYNEQFFGPGTRLTVL.

This chain connects TRBV27 to TRBJ1-5; D ambiguous. The germline V gene has CDR1 MNHEY and CDR2 SMNVEV (reference sequence). V lost 4 bases to trimming and J lost 0 bases, with 1 base between them. CDR3 size: 12 residues. The CDR3 protein is CASSYSNQPQHF. The CDR3 nucleotides are TGTGCCAGCAGTTATAGCAATCAGCCCCAGCATTTT.